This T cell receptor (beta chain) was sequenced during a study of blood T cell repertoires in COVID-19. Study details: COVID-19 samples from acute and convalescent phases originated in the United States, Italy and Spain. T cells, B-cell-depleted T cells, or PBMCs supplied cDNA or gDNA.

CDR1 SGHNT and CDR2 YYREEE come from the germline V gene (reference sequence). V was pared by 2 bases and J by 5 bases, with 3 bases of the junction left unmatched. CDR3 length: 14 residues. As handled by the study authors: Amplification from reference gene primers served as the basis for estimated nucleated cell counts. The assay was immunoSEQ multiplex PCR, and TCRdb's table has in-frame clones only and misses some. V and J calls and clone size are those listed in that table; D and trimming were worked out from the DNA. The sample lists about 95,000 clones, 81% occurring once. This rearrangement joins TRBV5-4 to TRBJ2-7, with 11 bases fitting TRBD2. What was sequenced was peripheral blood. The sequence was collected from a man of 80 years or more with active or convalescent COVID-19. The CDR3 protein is CASSFVGLADEQYF. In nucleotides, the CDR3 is TGTGCCAGCAGCTTTGTGGGACTAGCGGACGAGCAGTACTTC.